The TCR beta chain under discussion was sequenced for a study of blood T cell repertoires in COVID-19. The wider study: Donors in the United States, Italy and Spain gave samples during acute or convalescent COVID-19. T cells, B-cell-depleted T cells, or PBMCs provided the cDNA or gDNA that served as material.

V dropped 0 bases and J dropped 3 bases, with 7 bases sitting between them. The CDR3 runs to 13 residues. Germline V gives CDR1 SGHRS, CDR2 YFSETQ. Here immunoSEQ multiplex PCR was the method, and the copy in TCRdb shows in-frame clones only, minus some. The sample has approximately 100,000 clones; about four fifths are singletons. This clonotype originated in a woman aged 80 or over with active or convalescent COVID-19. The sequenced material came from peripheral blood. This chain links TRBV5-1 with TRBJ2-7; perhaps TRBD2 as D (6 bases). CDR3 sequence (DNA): TGCGCCAGCAGCTTGGGTAGCGGCTACGAGCAGTACTTC. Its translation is CASSLGSGYEQYF. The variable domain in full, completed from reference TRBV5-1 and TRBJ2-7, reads KAGVTQTPRYLIKTRGQQVTLSCSPISGHRSVSWYQQTPGQGLQFLFEYFSETQRNKGNFPGRFSGRQFSNSRSEMNVSTLELGDSALYLCASSLGSGYEQYFGPGTRLTVT.